The clone carrying this TCR beta chain was observed a handful of times. Its antigen is undetermined. The data derive from a study of early T cells in non-severe SARS-CoV-2 infection. Study outcomes and limitations: Matching with VDJdb favored anti-spike CD8 responses (missing private and CD4 specificities).

Trimming took off 4 bases at V and 10 bases at J, with 15 bases between the two ends. In germline, CDR1 is KGHDR, CDR2 SFDVKD. The CDR3 consists of 13 residues. The TCR library protocol attached unique molecular identifiers to the individual cDNA molecules. MiXCR was run by TCRdb on the 5' RACE reads, yielding one entry per CDR3 protein. The table has around 44,000 distinct CDR3 sequences, 7% to 9% seen once; the top ten hold 5.8%. This rearrangement joins TRBV24-1 to TRBJ1-1; D not certain. Sample: whole blood. The TCR sequence derives from an adult who was a healthcare worker with PCR-confirmed SARS-CoV-2 infection or an uninfected control (not recorded which). CDR3 coding DNA: TGTGCCACCAGTGACCGGGCCTTAAAGGGAGCTTTCTTT. Translating it yields CATSDRALKGAFF.